This TCR beta chain was recorded in a study of cytomegalovirus exposure and HLA in healthy donors. Study-level points and caveats: Generally TCR sequences proved uncommon, though certain public TCRs appeared in numerous donors. Highly shared sequence variants in one cluster were likely a sequencing artifact. Roughly uniform depth of sequencing across donors was assumed in presence/absence analyses. A later analysis by the authors found several of the most significant clusters apparently linked to common viral pathogens.

The PCR used 60 Vbeta and 13 Jbeta primers. Clones were read by immunoSEQ multiplex PCR, and TCRdb kept only the in-frame ones, dropping some. The table has roughly 95,000 clones, over 75% seen once. This CDR3 comprises 14 residues. In germline, CDR1 is SNHLY, CDR2 FYNNEI. The trim removed 3 bases at V and 2 bases at J, leaving 3 bases unmatched. Of note for this clone: What it recognizes is unknown.

The sample was PBMCs. This TCR was sampled from a young man in good health and CMV-seropositive. V usage is TRBV2 and J usage is TRBJ1-2, with 7 bases matching TRBD1. The CDR3 DNA sequence: TGTGCCAGCAGTGACACAGGGGCCAACTATGGCTACACCTTC. Its translation: CASSDTGANYGYTF.